This T cell receptor (delta chain) comes out of a study of γδ T cells in repeated Plasmodium falciparum infection. Study as a whole: Donors had four controlled P. falciparum NF54 infections over roughly 640 days. Each infection was followed by sampling at 21 days, plus baseline and some pre-infection draws.

This clone has a handful of counts. This DNA's translation and the protein TCRdb lists, from a much larger clone, do not match at residue 18, likely due to a read error; the protein shown is translated from the DNA. TCRdb re-processed the multiplex PCR reads using CATT. The sample records roughly 86,000 delta-chain clones, over 1.3% being singletons. The sequence was collected from a pool of human donors (malaria-infected and uninfected, not separated). The sample was gamma-delta T cells from blood.

The CDR3 nucleotides read TGTGCTCTTGGGGGTCCGTTCCCTCCCAGTACTGGGGGATACGCTCCCGATAGACTCATCTTT. It translates to CALGGPFPPSTGGYAPDRLIF. V usage is TRDV1 and J usage is TRDJ1, with 13 bases aligning to TRDD3. TCRdb lists no J gene, so it was determined here by aligning the DNA to germline. The germline gives CDR1 TSWWSYY, CDR2 QGS. The CDR3 spans 21 residues.